This is a list of T cell receptor beta chains from one sample in a study of glioma-infiltrating T cells. TCRdb re-called the multiplex PCR reads with MiXCR, one entry per CDR3 protein. Of 95,000 to 150,000 distinct CDR3 sequences listed, approximately 25% are singletons. The sequencing sample was made of glioma tissue, nonneoplastic brain tissue, or PBMCs (not recorded which). Receptors were obtained from a human donor with low-grade glioma or glioblastoma, undergoing nonglioma brain surgery, or in good health (not recorded which). Each CDR3 is given with its conserved first and last residue. D genes are given only for firm matches.

cdr3_length,j_call,d_call,v_call,cdr3_aa
14,TRBJ2-5,TRBD2,TRBV29-1,CSGQTSGSRETQYF
15,TRBJ2-3,TRBD1,TRBV7-9,CASREWDRETDTQYF
15,TRBJ2-5,-,TRBV18,CASSLTVSGGETQYF
15,TRBJ1-6,-,TRBV2,CASRGDISYNSPLHF
16,TRBJ1-2,-,TRBV7-9,CASSASQRTSNYGYTF
17,TRBJ1-1,TRBD1,TRBV19,CASSIDMAGTANTEAFF
15,TRBJ2-5,-,TRBV5-1,CASSPEVASQETQYF
16,TRBJ2-6,-,TRBV7-3,CASSSHGGSGANVLTF
16,TRBJ1-2,TRBD1,TRBV12-3/TRBV12-4,CASSSLFYRGNYGYTF
16,TRBJ2-5,TRBD2,TRBV5-1,CASSKIPGLAAETQYF
14,TRBJ2-7,TRBD2,TRBV3-1,CASSRNGRAYEQYF
14,TRBJ1-2,-,TRBV28,CASSLGQTDYGYTF
16,TRBJ2-1,TRBD2,TRBV12-3/TRBV12-4,CASRESSGRGYNEQFF
15,TRBJ2-5,TRBD1,TRBV28,CASSSGQVGQETQYF
14,TRBJ2-5,TRBD1,TRBV5-1,CASSAGDSKETQYF
13,TRBJ2-1,TRBD2,TRBV11-3,CASSISGIEEQFF
15,TRBJ2-5,-,TRBV15,CATSRDYGSRETQYF
15,TRBJ2-1,-,TRBV27,CASSANPDYHNEQFF
14,TRBJ2-5,-,TRBV6-1,CASRARTDQETQYF
15,TRBJ2-1,TRBD2,TRBV29-1,CSVGWRLAGKGEQFF
14,TRBJ2-1,-,TRBV4-3,CASSQDPTVDEQFF
16,TRBJ2-2,-,TRBV4-2,CASSQDPPPNTGELFF
19,TRBJ2-7,-,TRBV19,CASTAWGHWCRCFSYEQYF
15,TRBJ1-1,-,TRBV20-1,CSARARGVMNTEAFF
13,TRBJ2-7,TRBD2,TRBV20-1,CSAPSSGGYEQYF
11,TRBJ1-2,-,TRBV19,CASSYPGAYTF
16,TRBJ2-7,TRBD2,TRBV4-2,CASSQGTSMAPRRPYF
14,TRBJ2-3,-,TRBV4-3,CASSQDGAADTQYF
14,TRBJ2-5,TRBD2,TRBV7-2,CASSFHSGIETQYF
14,TRBJ2-7,-,TRBV19,CASSMGGGPYEQYF
15,TRBJ2-1,TRBD2,TRBV4-1,CASRQSLAGVDEQFF
15,TRBJ1-4,TRBD1,TRBV7-2,CASSLQGVRNEKLFF
14,TRBJ1-1,-,TRBV10-3,CAISERDGNTEAFF
16,TRBJ2-3,-,TRBV29-1,CSVERSGLSVADTQYF
14,TRBJ2-3,TRBD2,TRBV19,CASKLASSTDTQYF
15,TRBJ2-1,TRBD2,TRBV6-1,CASSRAGEPTAEQFF
14,TRBJ2-7,TRBD2,TRBV5-4,CASSRGTSRYEQYF
16,TRBJ2-7,-,TRBV12-5,CASGPRQGQPSYEQYF
12,TRBJ2-3,-,TRBV12-3/TRBV12-4,CASSFPTDTQYF
20,TRBJ2-1,TRBD2,TRBV6-1,CASSEVGTSGIFPRMNEQFF
13,TRBJ2-7,-,TRBV6-1,CASRQTRLAEQYF
15,TRBJ2-3,TRBD1,TRBV24-1,CATSGDRGPTDTQYF
14,TRBJ1-4,-,TRBV15,CATSTGLTNEKLFF
15,TRBJ1-1,TRBD1,TRBV28,CASSYSGTGVTEAFF